This T cell receptor (beta chain) was identified in a study of T cell repertoires in cytomegalovirus infection. The CDR3 has 14 amino acids. The V and J ends lost 3 bases and 4 bases respectively, with 10 bases between them. TCRdb ran MiXCR on the reads and lists one entry per CDR3 protein. Altogether more than 250,000 distinct CDR3 sequences are present, roughly 25% being singletons, with the ten largest covering 13%. Comment on this clonotype: Its target is not known.

The chain employs TRBV12-3 or TRBV12-4 and TRBJ2-1, with D tentatively TRBD2 (6 bases). The TCR comes from a human donor in good health (CMV status not recorded). Some clones in this sample may be carry-over from other donors' samples. Source: cultured PBMCs, taken from culture after CMV antigen stimulation. CDR3 in DNA: TGTGCCAGCAGTTTTCTAGCGTTATACAATGAGCAGTTCTTC. Translating gives CASSFLALYNEQFF.